This is a list of T cell receptor beta chains from one sample in a study of blood T cell repertoires in COVID-19. Sequencing was performed with immunoSEQ multiplex PCR; in TCRdb, only in-frame clones are kept and a portion is missing. The sample records some 130,000 clones, almost 80% being singletons. Sequencing was carried out using peripheral blood. These receptors all stem from a man between 60 and 75 years old who had recovered from COVID-19. The CDR3 runs from the conserved cysteine through the conserved F or W. D genes are given only for firm matches. Only part of the rows carry a size: once, few, many, or a class if the clone is expanded.

j_gene,d_gene,abundance,v_gene,CDR3aa,CDR3nt
TRBJ2-1,.,.,TRBV21-1,CASSNSGLYNEQFF,TGTGCCAGCAGCAATTCGGGACTCTACAATGAGCAGTTCTTC
TRBJ2-2,TRBD1,once,TRBV28,CASTLGQANTGELFF,TGTGCCAGCACCTTGGGACAGGCGAACACCGGGGAGCTGTTTTTT
TRBJ2-3,.,.,TRBV9,CASSPSADTQYF,TGTGCCAGCAGCCCTTCTGCAGATACGCAGTATTTT
TRBJ2-7,.,once,TRBV2,CASQRTDSYEQYF,TGTGCCAGTCAGAGGACAGACTCCTACGAGCAGTACTTC
TRBJ1-1,.,.,TRBV27,CASSGQRNTEAFF,TGTGCCAGCAGTGGACAGAGGAACACTGAAGCTTTCTTT
TRBJ2-7,.,.,TRBV7-2,CASSPLTGYREDEQYF,TGTGCCAGCAGCCCACTCACAGGTTACCGTGAGGACGAGCAGTACTTC
TRBJ1-6,TRBD1,.,TRBV3-1/TRBV3-2,CASSSGTENSPLHF,TGTGCCAGCAGCTCCGGGACAGAGAATTCACCCCTCCACTTT
TRBJ1-1,TRBD1,.,TRBV18,CASSPYTGQGNTEAFF,TGTGCCAGCTCACCATACACGGGACAGGGGAACACTGAAGCTTTCTTT
TRBJ2-1,.,once,TRBV10-3,CAISSVPGDEQFF,TGTGCCATCAGCTCTGTTCCAGGGGATGAGCAGTTCTTC
TRBJ2-6,TRBD1,once,TRBV5-1,CASSWTGGSGANVLTF,TGCGCCAGCAGCTGGACAGGGGGCTCTGGGGCCAACGTCCTGACTTTC
TRBJ2-3,TRBD2,.,TRBV7-2,CASSSLPGGRGADTQYF,TGTGCCAGCAGCTCCCTCCCCGGCGGGAGAGGGGCAGATACGCAGTATTTT
TRBJ1-4,.,.,TRBV4-1,CASSQEERVTTNEKLFF,TGCGCCAGCAGCCAAGAAGAGAGGGTTACAACTAATGAAAAACTGTTTTTT
TRBJ2-1,.,.,TRBV5-1,CASSLGGGTYNEQFF,TGCGCCAGCAGCTTAGGAGGGGGCACCTACAATGAGCAGTTCTTC
TRBJ1-4,TRBD1,.,TRBV2,CASSLRGRDEKLFF,TGTGCCAGCAGCCTCAGGGGGCGGGATGAAAAACTGTTTTTT
TRBJ2-2,TRBD2,.,TRBV6-2/TRBV6-3,CASSYGLAGGPGELFF,TGTGCCAGCAGTTACGGCCTAGCGGGAGGGCCCGGGGAGCTGTTTTTT
TRBJ1-2,.,.,TRBV9,CASSPHGLSYTF,TGTGCCAGCAGCCCACACGGGTTGAGCTACACCTTC
TRBJ1-4,TRBD1,.,TRBV5-5,CASSSYRGRTNEKLFF,TGTGCCAGCAGCTCCTACAGGGGAAGGACTAATGAAAAACTGTTTTTT